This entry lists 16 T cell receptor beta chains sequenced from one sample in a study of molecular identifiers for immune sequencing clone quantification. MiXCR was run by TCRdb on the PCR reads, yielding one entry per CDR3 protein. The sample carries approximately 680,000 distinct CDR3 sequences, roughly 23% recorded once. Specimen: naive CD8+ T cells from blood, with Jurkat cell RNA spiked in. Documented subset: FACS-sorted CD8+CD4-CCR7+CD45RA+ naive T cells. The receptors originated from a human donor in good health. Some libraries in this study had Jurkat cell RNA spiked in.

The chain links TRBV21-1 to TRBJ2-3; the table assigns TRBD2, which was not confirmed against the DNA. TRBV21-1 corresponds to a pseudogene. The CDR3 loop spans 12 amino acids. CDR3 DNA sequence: TGTGCCAGGACTAGCGGTTCAGATACGCAGTATTTT. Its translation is CARTSGSDTQYF.

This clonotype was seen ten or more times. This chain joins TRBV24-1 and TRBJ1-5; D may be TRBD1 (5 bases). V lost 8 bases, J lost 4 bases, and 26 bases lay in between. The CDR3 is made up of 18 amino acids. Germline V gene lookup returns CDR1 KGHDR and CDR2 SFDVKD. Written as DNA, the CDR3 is TGTGCCACCAACGTAAGAACGGGGCGAACCTTGGGGAATCAGCCCCAGCATTTT. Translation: CATNVRTGRTLGNQPQHF.

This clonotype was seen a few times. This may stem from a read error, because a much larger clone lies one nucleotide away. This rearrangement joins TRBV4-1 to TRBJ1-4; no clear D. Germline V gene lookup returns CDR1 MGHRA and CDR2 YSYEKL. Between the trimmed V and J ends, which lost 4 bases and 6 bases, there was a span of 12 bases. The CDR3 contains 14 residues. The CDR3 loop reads CASSRQKADEKLFF. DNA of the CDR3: TGCGCCAGCAGCCGCCAGAAGGCGGATGAAAAACTGTTTTTT.

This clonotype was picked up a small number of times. CDR3 bases: TGTGCCAGCAGTTTCGTCCGTATTGGGAGAGTTGCTGAAGCTTTCTTT. Its protein product is CASSFVRIGRVAEAFF. The rearrangement links TRBV28 to TRBJ1-1, with no clear D. Germline V lookup: CDR1 MDHEN, CDR2 SYDVKM. The CDR3 totals 16 residues. V gave up 3 bases and J gave up 6 bases, with 20 bases separating them.

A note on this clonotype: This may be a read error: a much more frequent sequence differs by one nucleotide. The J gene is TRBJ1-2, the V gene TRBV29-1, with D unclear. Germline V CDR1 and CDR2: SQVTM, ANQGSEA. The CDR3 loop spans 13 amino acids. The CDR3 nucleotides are TGCAGCGTTCCCCCGTCTCAGGACTATGGCTACCCCTTC. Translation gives CSVPPSQDYGYPF.

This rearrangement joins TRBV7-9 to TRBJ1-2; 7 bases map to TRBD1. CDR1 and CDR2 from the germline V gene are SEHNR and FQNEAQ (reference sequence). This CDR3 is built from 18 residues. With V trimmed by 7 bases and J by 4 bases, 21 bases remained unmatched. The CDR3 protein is CASNWDSRARTIGYGYTF. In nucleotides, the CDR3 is TGTGCCAGCAACTGGGACAGCAGGGCGAGGACGATCGGCTATGGCTACACCTTC.

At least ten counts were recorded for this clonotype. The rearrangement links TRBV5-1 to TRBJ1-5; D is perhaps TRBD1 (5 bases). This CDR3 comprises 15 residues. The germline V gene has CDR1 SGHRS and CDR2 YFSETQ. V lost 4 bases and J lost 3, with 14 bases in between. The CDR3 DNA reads TGCGCCAGCAGCCTAAGCCCAGGGATCAATCAGCCCCAGCATTTT. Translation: CASSLSPGINQPQHF.

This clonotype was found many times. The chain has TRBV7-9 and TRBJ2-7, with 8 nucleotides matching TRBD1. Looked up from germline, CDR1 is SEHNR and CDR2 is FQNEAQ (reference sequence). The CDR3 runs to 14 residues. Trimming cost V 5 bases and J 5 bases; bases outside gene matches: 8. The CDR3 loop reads CASSARTGQHEQYF. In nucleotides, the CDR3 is TGTGCCAGCAGCGCACGGACAGGGCAGCACGAGCAGTACTTC.

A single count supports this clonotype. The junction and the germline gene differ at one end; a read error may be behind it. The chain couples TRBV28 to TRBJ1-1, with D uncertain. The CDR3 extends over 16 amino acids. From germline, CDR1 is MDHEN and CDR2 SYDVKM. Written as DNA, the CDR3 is TGTGCCAGCAGTTTTGCTATTAAGGGAGGAAACACTGAAACTTTCTTT. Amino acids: CASSFAIKGGNTETFF.

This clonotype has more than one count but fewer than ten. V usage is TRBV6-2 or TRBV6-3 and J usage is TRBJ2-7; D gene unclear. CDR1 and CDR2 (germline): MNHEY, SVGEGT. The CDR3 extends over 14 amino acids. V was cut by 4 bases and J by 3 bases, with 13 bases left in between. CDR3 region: CASSSWTVNYEQYF. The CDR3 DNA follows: TGTGCCAGCAGTTCCTGGACGGTCAACTACGAGCAGTACTTC.

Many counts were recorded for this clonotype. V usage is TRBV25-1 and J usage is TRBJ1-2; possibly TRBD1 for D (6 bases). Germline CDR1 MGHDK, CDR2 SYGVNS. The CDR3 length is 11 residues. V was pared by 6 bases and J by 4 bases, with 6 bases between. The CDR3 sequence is CASRDSYGYTF. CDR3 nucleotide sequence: TGTGCCAGCAGGGACAGCTATGGCTACACCTTC.

Here the CDR3 reads CASSPLRTGQETQYF. The CDR3 DNA is TGTGCCAGCAGTCCTCTTCGGACTGGGCAAGAGACCCAGTACTTC. V and J are TRBV27 and TRBJ2-5, with D possibly matching TRBD2 (5 bases). With 5 bases removed from V and 2 bases from J, the gap between germline ends came to 15 bases. This CDR3 spans 15 amino acids. Germline loops: CDR1 MNHEY, CDR2 SMNVEV (reference sequence).

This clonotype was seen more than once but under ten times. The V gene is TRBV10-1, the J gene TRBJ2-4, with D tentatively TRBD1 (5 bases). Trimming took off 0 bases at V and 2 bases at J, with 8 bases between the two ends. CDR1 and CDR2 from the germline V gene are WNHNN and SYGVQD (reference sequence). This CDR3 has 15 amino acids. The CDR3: CASSESVGPKNIQYF. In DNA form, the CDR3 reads TGCGCCAGCAGTGAGTCGGTGGGGCCCAAAAACATTCAGTACTTC.

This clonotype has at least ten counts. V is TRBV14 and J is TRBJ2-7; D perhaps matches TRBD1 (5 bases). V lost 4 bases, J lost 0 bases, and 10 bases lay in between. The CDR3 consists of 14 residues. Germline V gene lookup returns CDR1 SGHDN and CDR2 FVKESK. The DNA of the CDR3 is TGTGCCAGCAGCCCTACAGACAGCTCCTACGAGCAGTACTTC. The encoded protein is CASSPTDSSYEQYF.

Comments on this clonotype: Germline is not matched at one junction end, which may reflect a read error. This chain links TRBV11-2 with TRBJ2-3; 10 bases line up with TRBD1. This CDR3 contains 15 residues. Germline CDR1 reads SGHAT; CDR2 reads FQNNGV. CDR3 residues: CASSPGTGEEDTPYF. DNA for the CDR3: TGTGCCAGCAGCCCAGGGACAGGGGAAGAAGATACGCCGTATTTT.

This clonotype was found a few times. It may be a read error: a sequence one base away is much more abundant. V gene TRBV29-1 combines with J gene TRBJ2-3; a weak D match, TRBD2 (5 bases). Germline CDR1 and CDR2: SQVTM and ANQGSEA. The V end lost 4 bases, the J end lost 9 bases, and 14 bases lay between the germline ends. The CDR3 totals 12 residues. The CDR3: CSVGLSRGTQYF. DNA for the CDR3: TGCAGCGTTGGGTTGAGTCGGGGAACGCAGTATTTT.